The source of this T cell receptor beta chain is a study of shared clonotypes between healthy human individuals. Whole-study results and caveats: The researchers took only blood, and tissue repertoires probably look different.

CDR1 and CDR2 from the germline V gene are SQVTM and ANQGSEA. CDR3 length: 11 amino acids. V lost 5 bases and J 1 base, leaving 6 bases between the germline ends. On this clone itself: What it binds is not known.

Genomic DNA from each subset was divided evenly over several immunoSEQ plates. Bulk PBMC genomic DNA spanned ten immunoSEQ deep plates. As originally analysed: Junction-only sequences without quality scores were provided by ImmunoSEQ, so filtering was different. Produced via immunoSEQ multiplex PCR; TCRdb's table is partial and in-frame only. D and trimming come from the DNA, and the V and J calls and clone size come from that table. This sample carries about 490,000 clones, roughly 78% of them seen once, and the ten largest clones take more than 10%. The J gene is TRBJ2-7, the V gene TRBV29-1; no definite D call. Sequenced input: PBMCs. The receptor was derived from a woman aged 35 to 49 in good health. Some clones in this sample may be carry-over from other donors' samples. The CDR3 loop reads CSVISSYEQYF. Here the CDR3 DNA reads TGCAGCGTTATTTCATCCTACGAGCAGTACTTC.